These 8 T cell receptor beta chains were all obtained from the same sample, sequenced in a study of cytomegalovirus exposure and HLA in healthy donors. The PCR had 60 Vbeta and 13 Jbeta primers. The method was immunoSEQ multiplex PCR; TCRdb's version includes in-frame clones alone and lacks a portion of them. The sample includes some 100,000 clones, around 74% seen only once; the top ten take approximately 2%. Sample: PBMCs. These receptors came from a woman aged 40-49 years in good health and CMV-seronegative.

The chain couples TRBV10-3 to TRBJ2-1; D is possibly TRBD1 (6 bases). Germline V gene lookup returns CDR1 ENHRY and CDR2 SYGVKD. The CDR3 covers 15 residues. Trimming shortened V by 6 bases and J by 4 bases, and 16 bases separated the two germline ends. CDR3 sequence: CAISPPGHNYNEQFF. Written as DNA, the CDR3 is TGTGCCATCAGCCCACCGGGACACAATTACAATGAGCAGTTCTTC.

The V gene is TRBV30, the J gene TRBJ2-3, with a weak D call TRBD2 (7 bases). V was shortened by 5 bases and J by 6 bases, with 15 bases between the two germline ends. CDR1 GTSNPN and CDR2 SVGIG come from the germline V gene (reference sequence). The CDR3 is 13 residues long. The CDR3 region has the DNA TGTGCCTGGGAACCGGGGGGCCTGGATACGCAGTATTTT. Translation gives CAWEPGGLDTQYF. Full variable domain (rest looked up from reference TRBV30 and TRBJ2-3): SQTIHQWPATLVQPVGSPLSLECTVEGTSNPNLYWYRQAAGRGLQLLFYSVGIGQISSEVPQNLSASRPQDRQFILSSKKLLLSDSGFYLCAWEPGGLDTQYFGPGTRLTVL.

The chain links TRBV7-3 to TRBJ2-5; 7 nucleotides align to TRBD2. Germline loops: CDR1 SGHTA, CDR2 FQGTGA. This CDR3 is 15 amino acids long. Trimming at V came to 5 bases and at J to 0 bases, leaving 6 bases not matched to a gene. The CDR3, as DNA: TGTGCCAGCAGCCTCCGAGGGACTAACCAAGAGACCCAGTACTTC. Translated, it gives CASSLRGTNQETQYF. Filled out from reference TRBV7-3 and TRBJ2-5, the complete variable domain reads GAGVSQTPSNKVTEKGKYVELRCDPISGHTALYWYRQSLGQGPEFLIYFQGTGAADDSGLPNDRFFAVRPEGSVSTLKIQRTERGDSAVYLCASSLRGTNQETQYFGPGTRLLVL.

This chain joins TRBV5-1 and TRBJ2-5; TRBD2 agrees at 8 bases. The germline V gene has CDR1 SGHRS and CDR2 YFSETQ. The CDR3 has 15 residues. J was trimmed by 5 bases and V by 4 bases; bases with no gene match: 10. As DNA, the CDR3 is TGCGCCAGCAGCCTAGGGACTAGATCAACGGAGACCCAGTACTTC. Encoded protein: CASSLGTRSTETQYF.

The CDR3 bases are TGCAGTGCTTGGGGGCGAGAGACCCAGTACTTC. Its protein is CSAWGRETQYF. The chain couples TRBV20-1 to TRBJ2-5; weak D call: TRBD1 (6 bases). The ends were cut back, 5 bases at V and 4 bases at J, with 8 bases in the middle. This CDR3 is built from 11 residues. Germline CDR1 is DFQATT and CDR2 is SNEGSKA (reference sequence).

With respect to this clone: Other nucleotide sequences from this sample produce the same CDR3. The rearrangement joins TRBV5-1 to TRBJ2-5; maybe TRBD2 (6 bases). The ends were cut back, 2 bases at V and 2 bases at J, with 7 bases in the middle. This CDR3 is 13 amino acids long. Germline V CDR1 and CDR2: SGHRS, YFSETQ. The CDR3 is CASSFSGQETQYF. The CDR3 DNA sequence: TGCGCCAGCAGCTTTAGCGGTCAAGAGACCCAGTACTTC.

The rearrangement links TRBV6-5 to TRBJ1-2; 10 bases align to TRBD1. This CDR3 has 15 residues. J was trimmed by 8 bases and V by 6 bases; bases with no gene match: 12. Germline V gene data show CDR1 as MNHEY and CDR2 as SVGAGI. The CDR3 nucleotides are TGTGCCAGCAGCAGAAAAGTCCGGGACAGGGGCGGCTACACCTTC. This translates into CASSRKVRDRGGYTF.

A remark on this clone: The junction differs from germline at one of its ends, possibly a read error. The rearrangement links TRBV14 to TRBJ1-3; tentatively, D is TRBD1 (6 bases). Germline V gene sequence: CDR1 SGHDN, CDR2 FVKESK. The CDR3 totals 16 residues. The CDR3 loop reads CASSQAPGASGNAIYF. The CDR3 DNA reads as TGTGCCAGCAGCCAAGCCCCAGGGGCCTCTGGAAACGCCATATATTTT.